The 30 T cell receptor beta chains in this list originate from one sample, sequenced in a study of T cells in Graves' hyperthyroidism and ophthalmopathy. RNA transcripts were the template for amplifying TCR beta CDR3 regions. In the first-round RT-PCR of the TCR CDR3, the HTBI primer set was used. TCRdb analysed the multiplex PCR reads with MiXCR anew, one entry per CDR3 protein. In the table there are nearly 600,000 distinct CDR3 sequences, about 14% of which are singletons. The source material was blood. The receptors were sampled from a woman aged 18-29 years with Graves' ophthalmopathy.

This clonotype has at least ten counts. The chain couples TRBV28 to TRBJ2-2; D is uncertain. The CDR3 is 13 residues long. Looked up from germline, CDR1 is MDHEN and CDR2 is SYDVKM. V shed 6 bases and J shed 2 bases, with 7 bases lying between them. The CDR3 loop reads CASRPTNTGELFF. CDR3 sequence (DNA): TGTGCCAGCAGACCTACAAACACCGGGGAGCTGTTTTTT. The whole variable domain, remainder taken from reference TRBV28 and TRBJ2-2, is DVKVTQSSRYLVKRTGEKVFLECVQDMDHENMFWYRQDPGLGLRLIYFSYDVKMKEKGDIPEGYSVSREKKERFSLILESASTNQTSMYLCASRPTNTGELFFGEGSRLTVL.

This clonotype has only a few counts. The rearrangement joins TRBV10-2 to TRBJ2-5; 12 nucleotides match TRBD1. The V gene's germline CDR1 is WSHSY and CDR2 SAAADI. After removal of 6 bases from V and 8 bases from J, the junction contained 7 bases not matched to a gene. This CDR3 has 14 residues. CDR3 sequence reads: CASRRDRGRGTQYF. The CDR3 DNA follows: TGCGCCAGCAGACGGGACAGGGGGCGGGGAACCCAGTACTTC.

This clonotype has ten or more counts. This chain uses TRBV25-1 with TRBJ2-7, with no clear D. Germline CDR1 and CDR2: MGHDK and SYGVNS. This CDR3 is 14 amino acids long. Trimming shortened V by 4 bases and J by 2 bases, and 12 bases separated the two germline ends. The DNA for the CDR3 is TGTGCCAGCAGTGGCCTCCCCATCACCTACGAGCAGTACTTC. Its translation: CASSGLPITYEQYF.

In this sample, this clonotype turned up a few times. The chain links TRBV7-2 to TRBJ2-2; 13 nucleotides align to TRBD2. The V segment lost 3 bases and the J segment 4 bases; nucleotides outside the gene matches: 17. Germline V CDR1 and CDR2: SGHTA, FQGNSA. The CDR3 is 21 amino acids. The CDR3 is CASSFDGQGSGLAGTTGELFF. The CDR3 DNA reads as TGTGCCAGCAGCTTCGACGGACAGGGGTCGGGACTAGCGGGGACCACCGGGGAGCTGTTTTTT. The entire variable domain, with the rest obtained from reference TRBV7-2 and TRBJ2-2, is as follows: GAGVSQSPSNKVTEKGKDVELRCDPISGHTALYWYRQSLGQGLEFLIYFQGNSAPDKSGLPSDRFSAERTGGSVSTLTIQRTQQEDSAVYLCASSFDGQGSGLAGTTGELFFGEGSRLTVL.

The chain joins TRBV5-5 to TRBJ2-2; D is unresolved. The V gene's germline CDR1 is SGHKS and CDR2 YYEKEE (reference sequence). This CDR3 comprises 13 residues. V was shortened by 0 bases and J by 5 bases, with 5 bases between the two germline ends. CDR3 sequence (DNA): TGTGCCAGCAGCTTGGAGCCGACCGGGGAGCTGTTTTTT. It specifies CASSLEPTGELFF.

The table lists this clonotype with many counts. The chain combines TRBV9 with TRBJ1-1; D is unclear. The CDR3 loop spans 12 amino acids. V lost 0 bases to trimming and J lost 6 bases, with 6 bases between them. Germline lookup yields CDR1 SGDLS and CDR2 YYNGEE. CDR3 sequence reads: CASSVVGSEAFF. The CDR3 DNA follows: TGTGCCAGCAGCGTAGTTGGGTCTGAAGCTTTCTTT.

This clonotype was picked up a small number of times. The chain uses TRBV5-6 and TRBJ1-4, with D possibly being TRBD1 (5 bases). The CDR3 covers 15 residues. Trimming cost V 1 base and J 5 bases, with 12 bases left between them. Germline CDR1 is SGHDT and CDR2 is YYEEEE. This CDR3 reads CASSLRGPKNEKLFF. CDR3 sequence (DNA): TGTGCCAGCAGCTTGCGGGGCCCAAAGAATGAAAAACTGTTTTTT. The full variable domain, its missing parts supplied by reference TRBV5-6 and TRBJ1-4, is DAGVTQSPTHLIKTRGQQVTLRCSPKSGHDTVSWYQQALGQGPQFIFQYYEEEERQRGNFPDRFSGHQFPNYSSELNVNALLLGDSALYLCASSLRGPKNEKLFFGSGTQLSVL.

The chain has TRBV13 and TRBJ1-4; 9 positions match TRBD1. From germline, CDR1 is PRHDT and CDR2 FYEKMQ (reference sequence). V was pared by 5 bases and J by 7 bases, with 14 bases of the junction left unmatched. The CDR3 loop spans 17 amino acids. In nucleotides, the CDR3 is TGTGCCAGCAGCCCTACAGGGGGCGCAAGGTTTGGTGAAAAACTGTTTTTT. It is translated as CASSPTGGARFGEKLFF.

This clonotype was seen more than once but under ten times. The V and J genes are TRBV6-9 and TRBJ2-7; no clear D gene. The CDR3 consists of 18 residues. Per the germline V gene, CDR1 is MNHGY and CDR2 is SVAAGI. V was cut by 3 bases and J by 7 bases, with 28 bases left in between. CDR3 sequence reads: CASSYRTHPGRELPEQYF. The CDR3 nucleotides are TGTGCCAGCAGTTACCGAACACACCCAGGAAGGGAATTACCGGAGCAGTACTTC.

The sample holds a few counts of this clonotype. The chain links TRBV13 to TRBJ2-6, with 12 positions matching TRBD1. This CDR3 region has 17 residues. Germline assignment: CDR1 PRHDT and CDR2 FYEKMQ (reference sequence). V shed 5 bases, J shed 3 bases, and the junction held 5 bases outside the gene matches. The CDR3 DNA reads as TGTGCCAGCAGCCCGGGGACAGGGGGCGGTGGGGCCAACGTCCTGACTTTC. Translating gives CASSPGTGGGGANVLTF.

This clonotype was counted only a few times. V is TRBV9 and J is TRBJ1-5; D is unresolved. The germline V gene encodes CDR1 SGDLS and CDR2 YYNGEE. CDR3 size: 15 residues. V was cut by 0 bases and J by 7 bases, with 14 bases left in between. Written as DNA, the CDR3 is TGTGCCAGCAGCGTAGATGGGAATGAGGTCCAGCCCCAGCATTTT. This codes for CASSVDGNEVQPQHF.

J is TRBJ2-7 and V is TRBV19; the D gene is possibly TRBD1 (5 bases). The germline CDR1 and CDR2 sequences are LNHDA and SQIVND (reference sequence). V was trimmed by 4 bases and J by 4 bases, leaving 11 bases between them. CDR3 length equals 13 residues. The CDR3 loop reads CASSKGPGYEQYF. CDR3 nucleotides: TGTGCCAGTAGTAAGGGCCCAGGGTACGAGCAGTACTTC. Based on the CDR3 plus reference TRBV19 and TRBJ2-7, the full variable domain is DGGITQSPKYLFRKEGQNVTLSCEQNLNHDAMYWYRQDPGQGLRLIYYSQIVNDFQKGDIAEGYSVSREKKESFPLTVTSAQKNPTAFYLCASSKGPGYEQYFGPGTRLTVT.

This clonotype was seen at least ten times. The chain links TRBV2 to TRBJ2-7; D may be TRBD1 (5 bases). This CDR3 region has 12 residues. Germline values: CDR1 SNHLY, CDR2 FYNNEI. With 7 bases removed from V and 3 bases from J, the gap between germline ends came to 10 bases. CDR3 sequence (DNA): TGTGCCAGCAACGACAGAATCTACGAGCAGTACTTC. Translating it yields CASNDRIYEQYF.

This clonotype was detected a few times. The chain links TRBV7-2 to TRBJ2-7, with a weak D call TRBD2 (6 bases). V shed 5 bases and J shed 0 bases, with 17 bases lying between them. The germline gives CDR1 SGHTA, CDR2 FQGNSA. CDR3 length: 16 amino acids. The DNA for the CDR3 is TGTGCCAGCAGCAACAAACTGGCGGGGCGCTCCTACGAGCAGTACTTC. Its translation: CASSNKLAGRSYEQYF.

This clonotype was recorded many times. The chain recombines TRBV2 with TRBJ2-5; D gene unclear. The germline V and J ends were trimmed by 6 bases and 0 bases, with 8 bases remaining between them. Germline lookup yields CDR1 SNHLY and CDR2 FYNNEI. This CDR3 spans 13 amino acids. The CDR3 DNA is TGTGCCAGCAGGCCCGGATACCAAGAGACCCAGTACTTC. This gives the protein CASRPGYQETQYF.

The chain is built from TRBV20-1 and TRBJ1-6; D is ambiguous. Trimming stripped 0 bases from V and 8 bases from J, with 11 bases between. The CDR3 loop spans 14 amino acids. Germline V lookup: CDR1 DFQATT, CDR2 SNEGSKA (reference sequence). The CDR3 protein is CSARDKGGHSPLHF. The CDR3 nucleotides read TGCAGTGCTAGAGATAAGGGAGGACATTCACCCCTCCACTTT.

On this clonotype: With a much larger clone just one base away, this may be a read error. The rearrangement links TRBV2 to TRBJ1-6; 7 bases line up with TRBD1. The germline V gene has CDR1 SNHLY and CDR2 FYNNEI. The CDR3 totals 14 residues. V was clipped by 6 bases and J by 9 bases; unmatched bases: 8. CDR3 coding DNA: TGTGCCAGCAGGAGAGGACAGGAGGTTTCACCCCTCCACTTT. Residues: CASRRGQEVSPLHF.

This clonotype appeared many times. The rearrangement links TRBV2 to TRBJ2-3; weak D call: TRBD2 (5 bases). Per the germline V gene, CDR1 is SNHLY and CDR2 is FYNNEI. This CDR3 region has 17 residues. Trimming removed 4 bases at V and 3 bases at J, with 20 bases between. CDR3 coding DNA: TGTGCCAGCAGTGGATTCTATAGCGCCCGACGGACAGATACGCAGTATTTT. Translating gives CASSGFYSARRTDTQYF.

This clonotype showed up just a few times. This rearrangement joins TRBV7-2 to TRBJ2-7; 8 bases agree with TRBD2. Trimming removed 1 base from V and 3 bases from J; junction bases left unmatched: 2. The germline gives CDR1 SGHTA, CDR2 FQGNSA. This CDR3 spans 14 amino acids. The CDR3 sequence: CASSLGGLVYEQYF. CDR3 bases: TGTGCCAGCAGCTTAGGGGGACTAGTCTACGAGCAGTACTTC.

On this clonotype itself: A clone one base away is much larger, so this may be a read error. J is TRBJ2-7 and V is TRBV11-2; D not resolved. The length of the CDR3 is 12 residues. Per germline, CDR1 SGHAT and CDR2 FQNNGV. The CDR3 DNA is TGTGTCAGCAGCTTCCAAGGGATTGGGCAGTACTTC. Amino acids: CVSSFQGIGQYF.

This clonotype has ten or more counts. This sequence joins TRBV6-1 and TRBJ2-7, with TRBD1 matching over 9 bases. Germline CDR1 is MNHNS and CDR2 is SASEGT. Unmatched junction bases numbered 6, after V lost 7 bases and J lost 5 bases. The CDR3 is 13 residues long. CDR3 nucleotide sequence: TGTGCCAGCAATCCCACAGGGGGCGACGAGCAGTACTTC. As protein: CASNPTGGDEQYF.

The rearrangement links TRBV9 to TRBJ1-1; D uncertain. Germline assignment: CDR1 SGDLS and CDR2 YYNGEE. The CDR3 totals 15 residues. Between the trimmed V and J ends, which lost 0 bases and 1 base, there was a span of 10 bases. The CDR3 spells CASSVEGQPNTEAFF. CDR3 nucleotide sequence: TGTGCCAGCAGCGTAGAAGGGCAGCCGAACACTGAAGCTTTCTTT.

Many counts were recorded for this clonotype. The J gene is TRBJ2-7, the V gene TRBV2, with 8 bases that match TRBD2. Looked up from germline, CDR1 is SNHLY and CDR2 is FYNNEI. The V gene end was trimmed by 5 bases and the J gene end by 4 bases; junction bases not matched to a gene: 7. This CDR3 is built from 14 residues. In DNA form, the CDR3 reads TGTGCCAGCAGTCCCAGGAGCGGGAGTTACGAGCAGTACTTC. Encoded protein: CASSPRSGSYEQYF.

In its sample, this clonotype was seen a few times. This rearrangement joins TRBV11-3 to TRBJ2-5, with 11 bases that match TRBD2. Germline trimming cut 4 bases from V and 2 bases from J; bases unmatched to any gene: 3. The CDR3 consists of 15 residues. Germline V CDR1 and CDR2: SGHNT, YENEEA. The CDR3 sequence: CASSSRTSGQETQYF. DNA of the CDR3: TGTGCCAGCAGCTCAAGGACTAGCGGGCAAGAGACCCAGTACTTC.

V is TRBV7-8 and J is TRBJ2-5; D is uncertain. The germline CDR1 and CDR2 sequences are SGHVS and FQNEAQ. V was trimmed by 1 base and J by 0 bases, leaving 6 bases between them. This CDR3 region has 14 residues. As DNA, the CDR3 is TGTGCCAGCAGCTTAGTGAGGTACCAAGAGACCCAGTACTTC. Protein sequence: CASSLVRYQETQYF.

Here the CDR3 reads CASSLAGAGGSSTDTQYF. Here the CDR3 DNA reads TGTGCCAGCAGCTTGGCGGGAGCGGGAGGCTCTAGCACAGATACGCAGTATTTT. V and J are TRBV5-4 and TRBJ2-3, with 9 nucleotides matching TRBD2. The CDR3 consists of 18 residues. Looked up from germline, CDR1 is SGHNT and CDR2 is YYREEE (reference sequence). V was clipped by 0 bases and J by 0 bases; unmatched bases: 8.

J is TRBJ1-2 and V is TRBV25-1; possible D gene TRBD1, 6 bases. The CDR3 consists of 20 residues. Germline V gives CDR1 MGHDK, CDR2 SYGVNS. V was trimmed by 1 base and J by 1 base, leaving 25 bases between them. The CDR3 bases are TGTGCCAGCAGTGAATCCCGCCTCGGGACACTGCCGGGCCATAACTATGGCTACACCTTC. Amino acids: CASSESRLGTLPGHNYGYTF.

This clonotype came up many times. The rearrangement links TRBV28 to TRBJ2-7, with D unclear. The V and J ends lost 2 bases and 5 bases respectively, with 7 bases between them. Germline assignment: CDR1 MDHEN and CDR2 SYDVKM. The CDR3 runs 12 residues. As DNA, the CDR3 is TGTGCCAGCAGTTTAGATGGCCACGAGCAGTACTTC. Its protein product is CASSLDGHEQYF. Drawing the rest from reference TRBV28 and TRBJ2-7, the complete variable domain is DVKVTQSSRYLVKRTGEKVFLECVQDMDHENMFWYRQDPGLGLRLIYFSYDVKMKEKGDIPEGYSVSREKKERFSLILESASTNQTSMYLCASSLDGHEQYFGPGTRLTVT.

In this sample, this clonotype turned up many times. The V call is TRBV20-1, the J call TRBJ2-1, with D possibly being TRBD2 (5 bases). This CDR3 region has 13 residues. The germline V and J ends were trimmed by 2 bases and 3 bases, with 8 bases remaining between them. Germline lookup yields CDR1 DFQATT and CDR2 SNEGSKA (reference sequence). CDR3 protein: CSARSGFYNEQFF. CDR3 DNA sequence: TGCAGTGCTAGATCGGGGTTCTACAATGAGCAGTTCTTC.

This clonotype showed up just a few times. V and J are TRBV11-2 and TRBJ1-1; TRBD1 agrees at 11 bases. V was clipped by 5 bases and J by 3 bases; unmatched bases: 8. The CDR3 sequence is 16 residues long. Germline CDR1 reads SGHAT; CDR2 reads FQNNGV. The CDR3 sequence: CASSPGQGGLDTEAFF. The DNA of the CDR3 is TGTGCCAGCAGCCCGGGACAGGGGGGATTAGACACTGAAGCTTTCTTT.